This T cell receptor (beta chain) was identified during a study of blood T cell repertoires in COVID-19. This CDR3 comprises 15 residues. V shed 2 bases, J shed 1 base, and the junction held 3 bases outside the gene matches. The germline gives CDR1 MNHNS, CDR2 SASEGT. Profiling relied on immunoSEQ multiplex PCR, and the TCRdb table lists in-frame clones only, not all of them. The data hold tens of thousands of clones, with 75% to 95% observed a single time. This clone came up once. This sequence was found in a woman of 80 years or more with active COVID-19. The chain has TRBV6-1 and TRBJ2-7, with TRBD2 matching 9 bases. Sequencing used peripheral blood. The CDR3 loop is CASSESGGSSYEQYF. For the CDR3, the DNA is TGTGCCAGCAGTGAAAGCGGGGGGTCTTCCTACGAGCAGTACTTC.